This TCR beta chain was found in a study of shared clonotypes between healthy human individuals. Study-wide results and caveats: Sample collection involved blood only; tissue repertoires are likely different. Owing to a small donor count, the genetic and exposure-history diversity represented was limited. Non-shared clonotypes had lower generation probabilities than clonotypes shared by all four sorted-subset donors. Among several donors, around 5% of naive CD4 clonotypes were found in common.

Concerning this clone: Its antigen is currently unknown.

The data were produced by immunoSEQ multiplex PCR, yet TCRdb's version contains in-frame clones alone and is incomplete. The sample records 740,000 or so clones, 55% to 85% being singletons. The CDR3 spans 14 residues. Trimming removed 0 bases at V and 5 bases at J, with 12 bases between. Per the germline V gene, CDR1 is SGDLS and CDR2 is YYNGEE. The origin of this receptor is a woman in her twenties or thirties in good health. This chain uses TRBV9 with TRBJ2-7; perhaps TRBD2 as D (5 bases). Sequenced sample: memory CD4+ T cells sorted from blood. Subset given: CD45RA-negative fraction. CDR3 in amino acids: CASSVEVGRDEQYF. The CDR3 DNA is TGTGCCAGCAGCGTAGAGGTAGGGCGGGACGAGCAGTACTTC.